The text below deals with one T cell receptor beta chain. Generated by immunoSEQ multiplex PCR, the TCRdb table keeps only in-frame clones and is missing some. The table records 62,000 or so clones, about 90% of them present only once. V was pared by 1 base and J by 6 bases, with 12 bases between. From germline, CDR1 is PRHDT and CDR2 FYEKMQ (reference sequence). The CDR3 contains 14 residues. The sample originates from a study of graft-versus-host responses after intestinal transplantation. V and J are TRBV13 and TRBJ1-1, with D possibly being TRBD1 (5 bases). This material consisted of PBMCs, taken 26 days after transplant. The receptor's source is a human patient who received an intestinal transplant, so some T cells may come from the graft donor. CDR3 DNA sequence: TGTGCCAGCAGCTTAGTGCCAGGGTTCGCTGAAGCTTTCTTT. As protein: CASSLVPGFAEAFF. Drawing the rest from reference TRBV13 and TRBJ1-1, the complete variable domain is AAGVIQSPRHLIKEKRETATLKCYPIPRHDTVYWYQQGPGQDPQFLISFYEKMQSDKGSIPDRFSAQQFSDYHSELNMSSLELGDSALYFCASSLVPGFAEAFFGQGTRLTVV.